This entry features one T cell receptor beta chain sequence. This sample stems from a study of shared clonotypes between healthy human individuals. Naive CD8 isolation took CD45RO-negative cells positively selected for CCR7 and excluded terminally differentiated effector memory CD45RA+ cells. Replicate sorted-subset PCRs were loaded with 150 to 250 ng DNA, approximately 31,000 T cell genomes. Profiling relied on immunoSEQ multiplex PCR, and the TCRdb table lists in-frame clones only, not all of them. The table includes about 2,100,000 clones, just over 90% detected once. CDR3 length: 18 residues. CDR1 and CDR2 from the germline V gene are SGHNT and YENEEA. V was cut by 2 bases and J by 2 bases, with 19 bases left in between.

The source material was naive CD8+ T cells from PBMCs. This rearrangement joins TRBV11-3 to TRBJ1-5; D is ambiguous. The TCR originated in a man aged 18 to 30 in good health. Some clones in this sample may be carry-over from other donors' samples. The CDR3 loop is CASSLTWVSVERNQPQHF. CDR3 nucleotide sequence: TGTGCCAGCAGCTTAACTTGGGTAAGTGTCGAGCGCAATCAGCCCCAGCATTTT. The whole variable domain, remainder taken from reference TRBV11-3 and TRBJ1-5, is EAGVVQSPRYKIIEKKQPVAFWCNPISGHNTLYWYLQNLGQGPELLIRYENEEAVDDSQLPKDRFSAERLKGVDSTLKIQPAELGDSAVYLCASSLTWVSVERNQPQHFGDGTRLSIL.